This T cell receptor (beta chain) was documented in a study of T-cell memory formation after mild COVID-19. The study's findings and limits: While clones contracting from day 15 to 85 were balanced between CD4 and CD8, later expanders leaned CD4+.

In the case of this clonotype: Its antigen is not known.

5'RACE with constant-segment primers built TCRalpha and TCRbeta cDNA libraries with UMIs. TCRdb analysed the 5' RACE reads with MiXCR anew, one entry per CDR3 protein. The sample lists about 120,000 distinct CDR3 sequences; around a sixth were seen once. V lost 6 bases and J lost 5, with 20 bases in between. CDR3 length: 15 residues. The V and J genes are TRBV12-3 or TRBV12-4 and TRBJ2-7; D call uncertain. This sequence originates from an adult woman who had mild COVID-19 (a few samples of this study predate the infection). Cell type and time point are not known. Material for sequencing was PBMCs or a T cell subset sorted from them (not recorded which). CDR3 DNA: TGTGCCAGCAGCCTTGACTCTGACGAACTTAACGAGCAGTACTTC. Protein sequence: CASSLDSDELNEQYF.